The text below deals with one T cell receptor beta chain. Its specificity is not known. This CDR3 is built from 14 residues. Trimming removed 1 base from V and 6 bases from J, with 11 bases in between. CDR1 SGDLS and CDR2 YYNGEE come from the germline V gene. This entry belongs to a study of shared clonotypes between healthy human individuals. As for the study in general: Donors had three CD4 naive, three CD4 memory, two CD8 naive and one CD8 memory plate apiece. Study findings and constraints: Inspection by rarefaction showed sorted-subset sequencing to be incomplete despite large depth.

CD8 cells classed as naive were CD45RO-negative and positively selected for CCR7, excluding terminally differentiated effector memory CD45RA+ cells. For every subset, genomic DNA was evenly distributed across several immunoSEQ plates. Sorted subsets were amplified in replicate PCRs using approximately 200 ng DNA, some 31,000 T cell genomes. Produced via immunoSEQ multiplex PCR; TCRdb's table is partial and in-frame only. The sample records approximately 1.9 million clones, 93% being singletons. The sequence came from a man in his late teens or twenties in good health. Some clones in this sample may be carry-over from other donors' samples. J is TRBJ2-1 and V is TRBV9, with D possibly being TRBD1 (6 bases). The specimen sequenced was naive CD8+ T cells from PBMCs. CDR3 loop: CASSVQQGANEQFF. DNA for the CDR3: TGTGCCAGCAGCGTACAACAGGGAGCCAATGAGCAGTTCTTC.